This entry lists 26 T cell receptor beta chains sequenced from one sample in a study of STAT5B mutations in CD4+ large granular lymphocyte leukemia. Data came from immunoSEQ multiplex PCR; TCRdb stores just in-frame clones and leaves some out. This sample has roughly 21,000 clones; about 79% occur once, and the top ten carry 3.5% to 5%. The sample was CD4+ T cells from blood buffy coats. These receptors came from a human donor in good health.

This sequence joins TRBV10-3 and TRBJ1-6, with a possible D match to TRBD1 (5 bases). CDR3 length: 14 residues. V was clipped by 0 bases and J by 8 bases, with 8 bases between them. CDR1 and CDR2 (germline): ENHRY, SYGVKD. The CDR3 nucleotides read TGTGCCATCAGTGAGTCTACGGGGCATTCACCCCTCCACTTT. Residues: CAISESTGHSPLHF.

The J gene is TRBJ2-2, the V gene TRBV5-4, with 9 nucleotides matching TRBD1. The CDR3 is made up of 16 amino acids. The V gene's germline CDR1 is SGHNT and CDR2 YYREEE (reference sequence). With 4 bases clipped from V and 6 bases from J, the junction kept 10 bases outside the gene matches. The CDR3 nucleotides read TGTGCCAGCAGCCCAAACCGGGACAGGGTTGCCGGGGAGCTGTTTTTT. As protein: CASSPNRDRVAGELFF.

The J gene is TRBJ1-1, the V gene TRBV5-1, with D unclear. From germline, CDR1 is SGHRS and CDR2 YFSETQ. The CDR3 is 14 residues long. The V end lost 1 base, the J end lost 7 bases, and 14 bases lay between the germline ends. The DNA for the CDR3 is TGCGCCAGCAGCTTGAGTCTTACCGGAGATGAAGCTTTCTTT. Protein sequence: CASSLSLTGDEAFF.

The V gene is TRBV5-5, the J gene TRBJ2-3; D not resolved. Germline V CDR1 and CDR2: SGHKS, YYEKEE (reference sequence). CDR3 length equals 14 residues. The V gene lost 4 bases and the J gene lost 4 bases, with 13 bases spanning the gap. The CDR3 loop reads CASSLMDGPDTQYF. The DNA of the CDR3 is TGTGCCAGCAGCCTCATGGATGGGCCAGATACGCAGTATTTT. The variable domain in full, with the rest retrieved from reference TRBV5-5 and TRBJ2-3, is DAGVTQSPTHLIKTRGQQVTLRCSPISGHKSVSWYQQVLGQGPQFIFQYYEKEERGRGNFPDRFSARQFPNYSSELNVNALLLGDSALYLCASSLMDGPDTQYFGPGTRLTVL.

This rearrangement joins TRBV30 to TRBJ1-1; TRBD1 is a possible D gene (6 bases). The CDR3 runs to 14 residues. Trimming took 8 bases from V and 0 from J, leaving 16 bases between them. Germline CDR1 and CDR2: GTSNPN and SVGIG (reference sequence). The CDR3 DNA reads TGTGCCGTTCGGACAGAGCCTATGAACACTGAAGCTTTCTTT. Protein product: CAVRTEPMNTEAFF.

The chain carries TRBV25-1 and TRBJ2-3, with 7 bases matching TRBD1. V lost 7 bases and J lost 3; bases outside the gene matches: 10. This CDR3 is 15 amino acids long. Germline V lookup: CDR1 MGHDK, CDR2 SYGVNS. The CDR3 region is CASTPDRARTDTQYF. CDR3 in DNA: TGTGCCAGCACCCCTGACAGGGCCAGGACAGATACGCAGTATTTT. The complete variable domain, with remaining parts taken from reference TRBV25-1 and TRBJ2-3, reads EADIYQTPRYLVIGTGKKITLECSQTMGHDKMYWYQQDPGMELHLIHYSYGVNSTEKGDLSSESTVSRIRTEHFPLTLESARPSHTSQYLCASTPDRARTDTQYFGPGTRLTVL.

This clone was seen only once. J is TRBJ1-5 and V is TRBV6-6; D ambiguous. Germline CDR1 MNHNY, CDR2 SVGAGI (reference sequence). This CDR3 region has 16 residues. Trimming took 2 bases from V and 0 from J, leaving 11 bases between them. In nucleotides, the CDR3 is TGTGCCAGCAGTTACCCCCAGGCCGTTAGCAATCAGCCCCAGCATTTT. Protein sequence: CASSYPQAVSNQPQHF.

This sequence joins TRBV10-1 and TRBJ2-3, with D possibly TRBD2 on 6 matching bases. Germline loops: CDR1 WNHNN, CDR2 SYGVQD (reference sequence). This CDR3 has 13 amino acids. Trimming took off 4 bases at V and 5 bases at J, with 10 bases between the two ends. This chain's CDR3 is CASSGGVGDTQYF. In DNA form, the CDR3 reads TGCGCCAGCAGTGGGGGGGTCGGAGATACGCAGTATTTT.

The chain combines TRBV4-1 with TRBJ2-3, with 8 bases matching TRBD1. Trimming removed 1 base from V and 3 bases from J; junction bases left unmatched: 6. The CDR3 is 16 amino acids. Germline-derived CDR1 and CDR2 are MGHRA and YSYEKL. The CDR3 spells CASSQVGQGRTDTQYF. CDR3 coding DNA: TGCGCCAGCAGCCAAGTCGGACAGGGTCGAACAGATACGCAGTATTTT.

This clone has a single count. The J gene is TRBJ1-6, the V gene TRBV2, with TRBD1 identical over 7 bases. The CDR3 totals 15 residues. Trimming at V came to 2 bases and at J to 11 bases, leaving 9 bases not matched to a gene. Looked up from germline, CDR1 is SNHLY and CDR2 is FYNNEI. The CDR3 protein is CASSESGGGGAPLHF. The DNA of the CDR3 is TGTGCCAGCAGTGAATCAGGGGGAGGTGGTGCACCCCTCCACTTT.

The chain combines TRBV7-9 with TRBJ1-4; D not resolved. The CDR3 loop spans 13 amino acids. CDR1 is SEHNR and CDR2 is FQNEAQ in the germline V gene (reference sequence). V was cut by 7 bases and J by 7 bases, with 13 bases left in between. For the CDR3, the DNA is TGTGCCAGCACCCGGATAGGACTTGAAAAACTGTTTTTT. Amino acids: CASTRIGLEKLFF.

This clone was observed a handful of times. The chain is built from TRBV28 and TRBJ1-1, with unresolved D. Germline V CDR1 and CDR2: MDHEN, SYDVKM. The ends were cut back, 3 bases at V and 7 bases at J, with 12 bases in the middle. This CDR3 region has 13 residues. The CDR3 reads CASSFSKGYEAFF. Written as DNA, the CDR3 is TGTGCCAGCAGTTTTAGTAAGGGATATGAAGCTTTCTTT.

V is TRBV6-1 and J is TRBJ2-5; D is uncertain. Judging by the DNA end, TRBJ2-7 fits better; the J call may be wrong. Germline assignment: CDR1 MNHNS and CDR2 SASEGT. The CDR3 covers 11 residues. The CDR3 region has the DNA TGTGCCAGCGGGCCAGCCTACGAGCAGTACTTC. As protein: CASGPAYEQYF.

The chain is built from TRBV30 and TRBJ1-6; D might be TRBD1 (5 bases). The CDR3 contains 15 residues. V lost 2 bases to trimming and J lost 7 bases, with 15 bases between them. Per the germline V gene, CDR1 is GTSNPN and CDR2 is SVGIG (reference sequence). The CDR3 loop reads CAWSRLTGQNSPLHF. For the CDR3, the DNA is TGTGCCTGGAGTCGGCTCACGGGGCAGAATTCACCCCTCCACTTT.

The chain's CDR3 is CASSSLGTIYEQYF. In nucleotides, the CDR3 is TGTGCCAGCAGCTCACTAGGGACTATCTACGAGCAGTACTTC. J is TRBJ2-7 and V is TRBV7-9, with TRBD2 identical over 7 bases. CDR3 length equals 14 residues. CDR1 and CDR2 from the germline V gene are SEHNR and FQNEAQ (reference sequence). The V segment lost 4 bases and the J segment 3 bases; nucleotides outside the gene matches: 6. The whole variable domain, filled in from reference TRBV7-9 and TRBJ2-7, reads DTGVSQNPRHKITKRGQNVTFRCDPISEHNRLYWYRQTLGQGPEFLTYFQNEAQLEKSRLLSDRFSAERPKGSFSTLEIQRTEQGDSAMYLCASSSLGTIYEQYFGPGTRLTVT.

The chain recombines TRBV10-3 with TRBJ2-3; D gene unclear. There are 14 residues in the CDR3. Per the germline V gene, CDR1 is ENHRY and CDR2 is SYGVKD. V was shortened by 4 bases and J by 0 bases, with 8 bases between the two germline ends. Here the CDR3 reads CAISVLGSTDTQYF. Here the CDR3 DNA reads TGTGCCATCAGTGTATTAGGTAGCACAGATACGCAGTATTTT.

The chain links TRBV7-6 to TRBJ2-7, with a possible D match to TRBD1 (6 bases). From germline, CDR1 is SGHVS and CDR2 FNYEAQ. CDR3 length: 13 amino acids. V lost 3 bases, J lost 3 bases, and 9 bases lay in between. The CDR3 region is CASSFGQYYEQYF. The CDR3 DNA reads TGTGCCAGCAGCTTCGGACAGTACTACGAGCAGTACTTC. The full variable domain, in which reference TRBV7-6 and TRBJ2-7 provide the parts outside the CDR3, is GAGVSQSPRYKVTKRGQDVALRCDPISGHVSLYWYRQALGQGPEFLTYFNYEAQQDKSGLPNDRFSAERPEGSISTLTIQRTEQRDSAMYRCASSFGQYYEQYFGPGTRLTVT.

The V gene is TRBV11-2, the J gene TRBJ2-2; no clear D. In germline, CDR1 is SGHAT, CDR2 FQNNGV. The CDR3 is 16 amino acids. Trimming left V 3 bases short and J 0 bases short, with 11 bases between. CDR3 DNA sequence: TGTGCCAGCAGCTTGGGCCCCGTTCCGAACACCGGGGAGCTGTTTTTT. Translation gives CASSLGPVPNTGELFF.

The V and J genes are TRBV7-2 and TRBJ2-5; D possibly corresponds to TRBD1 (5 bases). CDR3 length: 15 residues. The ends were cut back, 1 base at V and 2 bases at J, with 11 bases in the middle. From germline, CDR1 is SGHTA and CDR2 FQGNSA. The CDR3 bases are TGTGCCAGCAGCTTAGGTCCAGGGAAACAAGAGACCCAGTACTTC. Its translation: CASSLGPGKQETQYF.

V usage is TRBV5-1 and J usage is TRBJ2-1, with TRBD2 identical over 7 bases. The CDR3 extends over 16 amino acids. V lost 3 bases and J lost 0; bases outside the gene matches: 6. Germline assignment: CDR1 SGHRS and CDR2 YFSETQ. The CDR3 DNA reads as TGCGCCAGCAGCTCACTAGCGATGGCCTCCTACAATGAGCAGTTCTTC. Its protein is CASSSLAMASYNEQFF.

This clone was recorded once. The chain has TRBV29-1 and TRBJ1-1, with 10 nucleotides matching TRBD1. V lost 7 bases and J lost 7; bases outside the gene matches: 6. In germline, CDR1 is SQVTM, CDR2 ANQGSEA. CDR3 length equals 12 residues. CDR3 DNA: TGCAGCGGTTTCCGGACAGGGGGTGAAGCTTTCTTT. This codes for CSGFRTGGEAFF. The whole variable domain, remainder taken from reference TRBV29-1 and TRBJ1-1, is SAVISQKPSRDICQRGTSLTIQCQVDSQVTMMFWYRQQPGQSLTLIATANQGSEATYESGFVIDKFPISRPNLTFSTLTVSNMSPEDSSIYLCSGFRTGGEAFFGQGTRLTVV.

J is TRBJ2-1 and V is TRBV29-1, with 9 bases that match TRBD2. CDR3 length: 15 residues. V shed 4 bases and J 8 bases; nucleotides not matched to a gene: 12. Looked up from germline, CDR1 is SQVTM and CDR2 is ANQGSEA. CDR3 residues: CSVAPLAGPGDEQFF. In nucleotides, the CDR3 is TGCAGCGTTGCGCCGCTAGCGGGGCCGGGCGATGAGCAGTTCTTC.

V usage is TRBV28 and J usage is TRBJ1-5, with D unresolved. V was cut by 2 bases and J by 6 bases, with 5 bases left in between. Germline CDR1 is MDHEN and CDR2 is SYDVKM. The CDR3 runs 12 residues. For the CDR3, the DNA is TGTGCCAGCAGTTTAAGGAGTCAGCCCCAGCATTTT. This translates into CASSLRSQPQHF.

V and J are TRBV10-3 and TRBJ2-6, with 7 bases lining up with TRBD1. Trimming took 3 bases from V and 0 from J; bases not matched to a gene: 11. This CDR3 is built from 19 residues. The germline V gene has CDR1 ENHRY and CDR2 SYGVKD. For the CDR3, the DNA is TGTGCCATCAGTGACCCCGGTGGGACAGTCCCCTCTGGGGCCAACGTCCTGACTTTC. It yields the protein CAISDPGGTVPSGANVLTF.

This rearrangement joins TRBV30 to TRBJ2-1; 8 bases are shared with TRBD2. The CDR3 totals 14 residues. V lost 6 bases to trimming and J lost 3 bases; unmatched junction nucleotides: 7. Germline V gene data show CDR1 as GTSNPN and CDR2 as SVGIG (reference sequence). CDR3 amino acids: CACRTSRDYNEQFF. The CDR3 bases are TGTGCCTGCCGGACTAGCAGAGACTACAATGAGCAGTTCTTC.

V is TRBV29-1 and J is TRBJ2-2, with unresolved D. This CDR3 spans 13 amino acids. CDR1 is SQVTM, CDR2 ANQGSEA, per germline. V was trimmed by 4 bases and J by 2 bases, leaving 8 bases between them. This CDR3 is CSVVLANTGELFF. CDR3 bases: TGCAGCGTTGTGTTGGCCAACACCGGGGAGCTGTTTTTT.